This TCR beta chain was sequenced during a study of CD8+CD57+ T cells in acquired aplastic anemia listed by TCRdb under 2018. With regard to the full study: DNA extracted from sorted CD4+ and CD8+ cells had a mean of approximately 3.5 ug, with a range of roughly 0.17 to 27.4 ug. A CD8+CD57+ expansion meant a frequency higher than the mean frequency seen in healthy subjects. What the work shows at the level of the full study, not this receptor alone: Around 28 CD8+ CDR3 sequences were found to be shared between patients and controls, but these sequences appeared to be highly expressed in patients and within the immunodominant clones of the patients. CD8+ Simpson's diversity did not differ significantly between patients and healthy controls (P=0.060).

Trimming leaves V shorter by 8 bases and J shorter by 4 bases, with the junction holding 16 bases beyond the gene matches. Sequences MNHNS (CDR1) and SASEGT (CDR2) are obtained from the germline V gene. The cysteine opens and the phenylalanine closes a CDR3 of 16 amino acids. Left in the record is the CDR3 DNA by itself, 48 bases read in frame from the first base. Comments on this clonotype: This clone's antigen is unknown. No per-base quality is available; no much larger clone lies one base away.

TCR beta VDJ combination and CDR3 sequence profiling used genomic DNA as the template. An Illumina HiSeq 2000 was used for TCR repertoire sequencing. The study's processing was this. TRBV/TRBJ rearrangement plots, CDR3 size and DJ length profiles, and Simpson's diversity index were used to assess repertoires. The immunodominant clone was defined as the most abundant DNA sequence in deep sequencing data. CDR3 amino acid sequences were screened for sharing across subjects and were compared with published repertoires and the VDJdb database. Starting from the raw public reads, TCRdb applied fastp trimming at Q25, assembled clones with MiXCR and retained in-frame beta chains. Rows are unified per CDR3 protein, each entry keeping the most common DNA and genes. The V and J calls reflect TCRdb's pipeline rather than the authors' work. For this sample there are about 150,000 distinct CDR3 sequences; around half appear just once. About 30% of the sample goes to the ten largest clones.

Flow cytometry had shown CD8+CD57+ cell expansion in the patients selected for sequencing. Every patient had a diagnosis of severe acquired aplastic anemia based on International Study of Aplastic Anemia and Agranulocytosis and Camitta criteria. No patient had received any therapy when blood was sampled. TCR repertoires of sorted CD4+ and CD8+ blood T cells from severe aplastic anemia patients and healthy subjects were deep-sequenced in the study. Patients were enrolled in the USA under clinicaltrials.gov protocols 00001620, 01623167, 00001397, 00071045, 00081523 and 00961064. Ficoll-Paque density gradient centrifugation was used to isolate peripheral blood mononuclear cells. Before DNA extraction, CD4+ and CD8+ T cells were sorted with FACS or magnetic beads.

The chain was built from TRBV6-1 and TRBJ2-5; 7 junctional bases match TRBD2. Sequencing was performed on sorted CD4+, CD8+, or CD8+CD57+ T cells (not recorded which) from PBMCs. The receptor was isolated from a human donor with aplastic anemia. This receptor carries the CDR3 CASGLVPAGRGETQYF. The DNA sequence is given as TGTGCCAGCGGACTAGTCCCGGCAGGGCGAGGAGAGACCCAGTACTTC.